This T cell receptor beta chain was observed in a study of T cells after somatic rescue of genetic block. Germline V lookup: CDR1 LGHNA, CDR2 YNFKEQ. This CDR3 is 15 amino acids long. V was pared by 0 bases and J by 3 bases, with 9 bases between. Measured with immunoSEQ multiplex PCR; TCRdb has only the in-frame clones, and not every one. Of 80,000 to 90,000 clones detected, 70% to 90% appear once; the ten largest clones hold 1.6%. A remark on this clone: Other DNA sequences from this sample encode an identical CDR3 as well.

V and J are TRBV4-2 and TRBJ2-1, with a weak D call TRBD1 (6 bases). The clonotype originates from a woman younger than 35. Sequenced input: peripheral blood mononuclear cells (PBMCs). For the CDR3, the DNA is TGTGCCAGCAGCCAAGATAAAGGGGGCTACAATGAGCAGTTCTTC. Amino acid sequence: CASSQDKGGYNEQFF.